This T cell receptor (beta chain) was obtained from a study of cytomegalovirus exposure and HLA in healthy donors. General observations from the study: Overall, approximately 150 TCR beta chains were annotated as cytomegalovirus-associated.

The assay was immunoSEQ multiplex PCR, and TCRdb's table has in-frame clones only and misses some. The sample lists approximately 200,000 clones, about 90% seen once, with approximately 2.9% in the top ten. The junction had 5 bases not matched to a gene; V was cut back by 2 bases and J by 4 bases. The germline V gene has CDR1 SGHAT and CDR2 FQNNGV. The CDR3 has 16 amino acids. Regarding this clone: Its antigen remains unidentified.

The material sequenced was PBMCs. The receptor comes from a woman aged 18-29 years in good health and CMV-seronegative. The chain carries TRBV11-2 and TRBJ2-7; TRBD2 matches 13 bases. The CDR3 reads CASSLKLAGGPYEQYF. CDR3 DNA sequence: TGTGCCAGCAGCTTAAAACTAGCGGGAGGGCCATACGAGCAGTACTTC.